These 18 T cell receptor beta chains were sequenced from one sample in a study of blood T cell repertoires in COVID-19. TCRdb's copy holds only in-frame clones and misses some; the assay was immunoSEQ multiplex PCR. The data show roughly 130,000 clones, 82% seen once. The sequenced material came from peripheral blood. These receptors came from a woman between 65 and 79 years old with acute or convalescent COVID-19.

A single count supports this clone. The rearrangement uses TRBV12-3 or TRBV12-4 and TRBJ1-4, with TRBD1 matching 7 bases. J gave up 7 bases and V 6 bases, and 5 bases lay outside the gene matches. This CDR3 comprises 13 residues. CDR3 bases: TGTGCCAGCAGCCGACAGGGAAGTGAAAAACTGTTTTTT. It specifies CASSRQGSEKLFF.

The chain couples TRBV4-2 to TRBJ2-3; tentatively, D is TRBD2 (5 bases). Germline V lookup: CDR1 LGHNA, CDR2 YNFKEQ. The CDR3 extends over 14 amino acids. Trimming removed 0 bases from V and 9 bases from J, with 13 bases in between. The CDR3 region is CASSQEGSAGTQYF. The CDR3, as DNA: TGTGCCAGCAGCCAAGAAGGGAGCGCAGGAACGCAGTATTTT.

On this clone: Sequence at one end of the junction differs from germline and may be a read error. V is TRBV5-6 and J is TRBJ1-3; D ambiguous. The CDR3 is 13 amino acids. From germline, CDR1 is SGHDT and CDR2 YYEEEE. The CDR3 is CASSLDARNTIYF. The CDR3 nucleotides are TGTGCCAGCAGTTTGGACGCTCGGAACACCATATATTTT.

The rearrangement links TRBV5-4 to TRBJ1-4, with 7 bases aligning to TRBD1. Germline lookup yields CDR1 SGHNT and CDR2 YYREEE (reference sequence). The CDR3 extends over 14 amino acids. V shed 3 bases, J shed 2 bases, and the junction held 1 base outside the gene matches. The chain's CDR3 is CASSSRGTNEKLFF. The DNA for the CDR3 is TGTGCCAGCAGCTCCAGGGGGACTAATGAAAAACTGTTTTTT.

J is TRBJ1-6 and V is TRBV3-1 (or the pseudogene TRBV3-2); 7 nucleotides align to TRBD1. V was pared by 3 bases and J by 7 bases, with 21 bases of the junction left unmatched. Looked up from germline, CDR1 is LGHDT and CDR2 is YNNKEL (reference sequence). The CDR3 has 20 amino acids. CDR3 nucleotide sequence: TGTGCCAGCAGCCACGAACTCGGGACAGTCCCACACGGGACCAATTCACCCCTCCACTTT. Translating it yields CASSHELGTVPHGTNSPLHF.

The rearrangement joins TRBV5-1 to TRBJ2-1; 12 positions match TRBD1. The length of the CDR3 is 14 residues. With V trimmed by 4 bases and J by 9 bases, 5 bases remained unmatched. Germline V gene sequence: CDR1 SGHRS, CDR2 YFSETQ. The CDR3, as DNA: TGCGCCAGCAGCGTGGGACAGGGGGCTGGTGAGCAGTTCTTC. This sequence encodes CASSVGQGAGEQFF. The whole variable domain, remainder taken from reference TRBV5-1 and TRBJ2-1, is KAGVTQTPRYLIKTRGQQVTLSCSPISGHRSVSWYQQTPGQGLQFLFEYFSETQRNKGNFPGRFSGRQFSNSRSEMNVSTLELGDSALYLCASSVGQGAGEQFFGPGTRLTVL.

The chain carries TRBV5-6 and TRBJ1-4; the D is unclear. The CDR3 runs to 14 residues. Trimming removed 0 bases from V and 7 bases from J, with 10 bases in between. In germline, CDR1 is SGHDT, CDR2 YYEEEE. The CDR3 loop reads CASSLGPLPEKLFF. The DNA for the CDR3 is TGTGCCAGCAGCTTGGGGCCCTTACCTGAAAAACTGTTTTTT.

The chain has TRBV29-1 and TRBJ2-1; TRBD1 might be the D (7 bases). The CDR3 is 13 residues long. V dropped 7 bases and J dropped 9 bases, with 19 bases sitting between them. Per germline, CDR1 SQVTM and CDR2 ANQGSEA. The CDR3 sequence is CSAQGGNGGEQFF. The CDR3 DNA is TGCAGCGCACAAGGGGGCAACGGGGGTGAGCAGTTCTTC.

This chain uses TRBV28 with TRBJ1-1; a possible D gene is TRBD1 (5 bases). Trimming shortened V by 5 bases and J by 1 base, and 11 bases separated the two germline ends. The CDR3 is 14 residues long. The germline V gene encodes CDR1 MDHEN and CDR2 SYDVKM. The CDR3 coding sequence is TGTGCCAGCAGTCCAGGGCTACGGAACACTGAAGCTTTCTTT. This codes for CASSPGLRNTEAFF.

The chain is built from TRBV19 and TRBJ2-4, with 7 bases lining up with TRBD1. The CDR3 covers 15 residues. Germline V lookup: CDR1 LNHDA, CDR2 SQIVND (reference sequence). J gave up 3 bases and V 5 bases, and 7 bases lay outside the gene matches. The CDR3 region is CASSARQGLKNIQYF. The DNA of the CDR3 is TGTGCCAGTAGTGCCCGACAGGGTCTCAAAAACATTCAGTACTTC.

The chain joins TRBV11-2 to TRBJ2-5; 8 bases match TRBD1. Germline assignment: CDR1 SGHAT and CDR2 FQNNGV. The CDR3 loop spans 17 amino acids. V lost 5 bases and J lost 1; bases outside the gene matches: 12. CDR3 sequence: CASSRFPGQDLQETQYF. CDR3 bases: TGTGCCAGCAGCCGTTTCCCGGGACAGGATCTCCAAGAGACCCAGTACTTC.

The chain links TRBV19 to TRBJ1-5; D possibly corresponds to TRBD1 (5 bases). The germline V gene has CDR1 LNHDA and CDR2 SQIVND (reference sequence). This CDR3 has 15 amino acids. Trimming stripped 9 bases from V and 3 bases from J, with 18 bases between. The CDR3 DNA is TGTGCCAGCCGCCTCGCGGGACGGTTCAATCAGCCCCAGCATTTT. Residues: CASRLAGRFNQPQHF. The whole variable domain, filled in from reference TRBV19 and TRBJ1-5, reads DGGITQSPKYLFRKEGQNVTLSCEQNLNHDAMYWYRQDPGQGLRLIYYSQIVNDFQKGDIAEGYSVSREKKESFPLTVTSAQKNPTAFYLCASRLAGRFNQPQHFGDGTRLSIL.

The chain links TRBV18 to TRBJ1-1; the D is unclear. From germline, CDR1 is KGHSH and CDR2 LQKENI. The germline V and J ends were trimmed by 2 bases and 3 bases, with 7 bases remaining between them. The CDR3 runs to 13 residues. CDR3 protein: CASSPEVDTEAFF. The CDR3 nucleotides are TGTGCCAGCTCACCAGAAGTAGACACTGAAGCTTTCTTT.

V is TRBV18 and J is TRBJ2-2, with a possible D match to TRBD1 (5 bases). The CDR3 loop spans 15 amino acids. Per germline, CDR1 KGHSH and CDR2 LQKENI. Trimming took off 3 bases at V and 1 base at J, with 9 bases between the two ends. The CDR3 DNA sequence: TGTGCCAGCTCACCCGGGCAGGGGAACACCGGGGAGCTGTTTTTT. It translates to CASSPGQGNTGELFF.

There are a few counts of this clone. The gene calls are TRBV7-2 and TRBJ1-6; D unresolved. This CDR3 has 16 amino acids. Germline CDR1 and CDR2: SGHTA and FQGNSA. The V end lost 1 base, the J end lost 6 bases, and 13 bases lay between the germline ends. CDR3 DNA: TGTGCCAGCAGCTTAGTTACTTCACCCCTTAATTCACCCCTCCACTTT. This translates into CASSLVTSPLNSPLHF.

CDR3 in DNA: TGTGCCAGCAGATTCGGAGAGACCCAGTACTTC. The encoded protein is CASRFGETQYF. The rearrangement links TRBV5-4 to TRBJ2-5; no reliable D call. V gave up 5 bases and J gave up 4 bases, with 6 bases separating them. In germline, CDR1 is SGHNT, CDR2 YYREEE (reference sequence). This CDR3 region has 11 residues. Combining the CDR3 with reference TRBV5-4 and TRBJ2-5 gives the whole variable domain ETGVTQSPTHLIKTRGQQVTLRCSSQSGHNTVSWYQQALGQGPQFIFQYYREEENGRGNFPPRFSGLQFPNYSSELNVNALELDDSALYLCASRFGETQYFGPGTRLLVL.

The V gene is TRBV2, the J gene TRBJ2-1, with D uncertain. The CDR3 runs to 13 residues. Germline V gives CDR1 SNHLY, CDR2 FYNNEI. Trimming cost V 6 bases and J 8 bases, with 14 bases left between them. In DNA, the CDR3 is TGTGCCAGCAGGGCCCGGGTGATCGATGAGCAGTTCTTC. Translation: CASRARVIDEQFF.

This clone was seen a few times. This chain uses TRBV2 with TRBJ2-2; 9 bases map to TRBD1. The V segment lost 6 bases and the J segment 6 bases; nucleotides outside the gene matches: 5. CDR3 length equals 14 residues. Germline values: CDR1 SNHLY, CDR2 FYNNEI. In nucleotides, the CDR3 is TGTGCCAGCAGGGGGACAGGGTCCCCCGGGGAGCTGTTTTTT. Amino acids: CASRGTGSPGELFF.